These 9 T cell receptor beta chains were sequenced from one sample in a study of spatial heterogeneity in lung cancer (dated by TCRdb to the late 2010s). The sample's time point label, in plain terms: sample taken at primary tumor resection. Whole RNA extracted from tumor and nontumor lung tissue, or from cryopreserved PBMC samples, was used for TCR sequencing without cell sorting. The protocol used for the library was 5' RACE. Sequenced on a NextSeq 500. TCRdb trimmed the raw reads at Q25, called clones with MiXCR and kept productive beta chains. CDR3 protein sequences are deduplicated, and each keeps its most common genes and DNA. This sample has tens of thousands of distinct CDR3 sequences in its table, and 6% to 9% of those were observed once. The ten largest clones add up to 2.5% to 3% of the sample. Sample: PBMCs, taken at surgery. These receptors all come from a female donor with early-stage non-small cell lung cancer.

A note on this clonotype: This may stem from a read error, because a much larger clone lies one nucleotide away. The CDR3 here is CASSSGLHEVTYEQYF. In DNA, the CDR3 is TGTGCCAGCAGCTCAGGACTCCACGAGGTAACCTACGAGCAGTACTTC. The chain uses TRBV5-6 and TRBJ2-7; perhaps TRBD2 as D (5 bases). This CDR3 has 16 residues. Trimming shortened V by 3 bases and J by 2 bases, and 18 bases separated the two germline ends. The germline gives CDR1 SGHDT, CDR2 YYEEEE.

The chain recombines TRBV5-1 with TRBJ1-5; 7 nucleotides match TRBD1. The V gene's germline CDR1 is SGHRS and CDR2 YFSETQ. The length of the CDR3 is 13 residues. V lost 1 base, J lost 9 bases, and 4 bases stayed unmatched. CDR3 amino acids: CASSLTGEPPQHF. CDR3 nucleotide sequence: TGCGCCAGCAGCTTGACAGGGGAGCCGCCCCAGCATTTT.

This clonotype has a count of ten or more. V and J are TRBV7-9 and TRBJ2-7; D uncertain. The V gene's germline CDR1 is SEHNR and CDR2 FQNEAQ (reference sequence). The CDR3 sequence is 13 residues long. Deletions cut 5 bases from V and 1 base from J, with 9 bases between. The CDR3 bases are TGTGCCAGCAGCCCGTGGCGTTCCTACGAGCAGTACTTC. Its protein product is CASSPWRSYEQYF.

This clonotype was seen at least ten times. This chain joins TRBV20-1 and TRBJ2-3; a weak D match, TRBD1 (6 bases). The CDR3 totals 16 residues. Per germline, CDR1 DFQATT and CDR2 SNEGSKA (reference sequence). V was clipped by 3 bases and J by 2 bases, with 18 bases between them. CDR3 in DNA: TGCAGTGCTAGGAAAACAGGGTTAGTTGCCACAGATACGCAGTATTTT. The encoded protein is CSARKTGLVATDTQYF.

The table lists this clonotype with a few counts. J is TRBJ2-3 and V is TRBV6-5, with unresolved D. V lost 5 bases and J 1 base, leaving 7 bases between the germline ends. Germline values: CDR1 MNHEY, CDR2 SVGAGI. The CDR3 sequence is 13 residues long. The chain's CDR3 is CASSKRRTDTQYF. The CDR3 DNA reads as TGTGCCAGCAGTAAACGGCGCACAGATACGCAGTATTTT.

The V gene is TRBV7-2, the J gene TRBJ1-3, with 7 bases that match TRBD1. V was clipped by 5 bases and J by 7 bases; unmatched bases: 8. CDR3 length: 14 residues. CDR1 is SGHTA and CDR2 is FQGNSA in the germline V gene. CDR3 in DNA: TGTGCCAGCAGCCCAGGGGGTATAGGGAACACCATATATTTT. Translating it yields CASSPGGIGNTIYF.

In its sample, this clonotype was seen many times. The chain combines TRBV12-3 or TRBV12-4 with TRBJ2-2, with D possibly being TRBD1 (6 bases). With 6 bases removed from V and 4 bases from J, the gap between germline ends came to 15 bases. The CDR3 contains 15 residues. The CDR3 region is CASSSQGRGTGELFF. CDR3 DNA: TGTGCCAGCAGCTCCCAGGGGCGAGGCACCGGGGAGCTGTTTTTT.

This clonotype was seen at least ten times. This chain links TRBV7-6 with TRBJ1-1; D unresolved. This CDR3 has 13 residues. CDR1 is SGHVS, CDR2 FNYEAQ, per germline. The V and J ends lost 0 bases and 4 bases respectively, with 6 bases between them. The CDR3 DNA sequence: TGTGCCAGCAGCTTAGCAGGGATCACTGAAGCTTTCTTT. Residues: CASSLAGITEAFF.

This clonotype has just a few counts. This chain's CDR3 is CASSLSAGTATYEQYF. CDR3 DNA sequence: TGCGCCAGCAGCTTGAGCGCCGGGACAGCAACGTACGAGCAGTACTTC. This chain connects TRBV5-1 to TRBJ2-7; TRBD1 matches at 7 bases. Germline CDR1 is SGHRS and CDR2 is YFSETQ. There are 16 residues in the CDR3. The J segment lost 4 bases and the V segment lost 1 base, leaving 11 bases of the junction unmatched. Full variable domain (outside the CDR3, taken from reference TRBV5-1 and TRBJ2-7): KAGVTQTPRYLIKTRGQQVTLSCSPISGHRSVSWYQQTPGQGLQFLFEYFSETQRNKGNFPGRFSGRQFSNSRSEMNVSTLELGDSALYLCASSLSAGTATYEQYFGPGTRLTVT.